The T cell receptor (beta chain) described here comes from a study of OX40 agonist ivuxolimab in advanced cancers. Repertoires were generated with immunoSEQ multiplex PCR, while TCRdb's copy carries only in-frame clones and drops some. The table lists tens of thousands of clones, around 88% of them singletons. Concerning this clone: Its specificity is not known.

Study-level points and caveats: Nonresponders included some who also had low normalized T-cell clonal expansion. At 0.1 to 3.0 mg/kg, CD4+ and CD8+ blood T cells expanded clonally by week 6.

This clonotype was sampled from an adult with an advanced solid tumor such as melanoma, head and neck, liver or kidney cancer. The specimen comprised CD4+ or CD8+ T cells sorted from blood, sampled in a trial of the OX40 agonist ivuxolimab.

CDR3 loop: CATGTGNQPQHF. The CDR3 DNA reads as TGTGCCACGGGGACAGGCAATCAGCCCCAGCATTTT. V usage is TRBV15 and J usage is TRBJ1-5; 7 bases fit TRBD1. CDR3 length equals 12 residues. V gave up 9 bases and J gave up 2 bases; unmatched junction bases: 1. Germline V gene lookup returns CDR1 LNHNV and CDR2 YYDKDF (reference sequence).